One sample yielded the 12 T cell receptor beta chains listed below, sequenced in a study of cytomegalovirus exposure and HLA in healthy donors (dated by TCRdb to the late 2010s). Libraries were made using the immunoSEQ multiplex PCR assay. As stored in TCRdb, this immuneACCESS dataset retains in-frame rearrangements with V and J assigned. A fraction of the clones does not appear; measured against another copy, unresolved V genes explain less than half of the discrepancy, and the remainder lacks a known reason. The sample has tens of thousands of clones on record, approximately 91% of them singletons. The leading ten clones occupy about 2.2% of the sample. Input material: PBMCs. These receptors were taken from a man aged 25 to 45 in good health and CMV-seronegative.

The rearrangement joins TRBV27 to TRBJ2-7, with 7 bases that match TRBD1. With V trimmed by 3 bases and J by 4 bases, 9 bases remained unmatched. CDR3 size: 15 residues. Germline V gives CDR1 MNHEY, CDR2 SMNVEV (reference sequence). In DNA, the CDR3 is TGTGCCAGCAGTTTGGCGACAGGGCCTTGGTACGAGCAGTACTTC. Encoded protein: CASSLATGPWYEQYF.

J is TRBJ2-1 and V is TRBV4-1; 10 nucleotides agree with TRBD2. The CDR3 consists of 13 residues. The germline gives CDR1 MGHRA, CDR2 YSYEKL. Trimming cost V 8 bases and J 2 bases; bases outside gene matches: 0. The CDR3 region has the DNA TGCGCCAGCGGGACTAGCGCCTACAATGAGCAGTTCTTC. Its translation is CASGTSAYNEQFF.

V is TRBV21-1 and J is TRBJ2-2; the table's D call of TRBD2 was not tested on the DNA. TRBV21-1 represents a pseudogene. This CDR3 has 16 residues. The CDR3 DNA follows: TGTGCCAGCAGCAAAGTGAGCCTAACGAACACCGGGGAGCTGTTTTTT. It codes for CASSKVSLTNTGELFF.

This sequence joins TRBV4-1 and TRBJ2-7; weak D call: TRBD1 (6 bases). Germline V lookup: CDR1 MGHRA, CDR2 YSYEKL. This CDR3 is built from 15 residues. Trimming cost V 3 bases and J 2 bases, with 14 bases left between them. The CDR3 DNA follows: TGCGCCAGCAGCCAGTCGGGACATATAGCCTACGAGCAGTACTTC. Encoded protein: CASSQSGHIAYEQYF.

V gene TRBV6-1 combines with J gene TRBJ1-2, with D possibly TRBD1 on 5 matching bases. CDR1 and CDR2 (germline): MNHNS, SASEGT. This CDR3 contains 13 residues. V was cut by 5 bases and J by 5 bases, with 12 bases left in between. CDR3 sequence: CASSSQGSYGYTF. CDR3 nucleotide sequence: TGTGCCAGCAGTTCCCAGGGTTCGTATGGCTACACCTTC.

The DNA for the CDR3 is TGCGCCAGCAGCGTTACGGGGGGCGACGGCTACACCTTC. Its translation: CASSVTGGDGYTF. V gene TRBV5-1 combines with J gene TRBJ1-2; possibly TRBD1 for D (6 bases). Between the trimmed V and J ends, which lost 4 bases and 8 bases, there was a span of 15 bases. The CDR3 length is 13 residues. The germline CDR1 and CDR2 sequences are SGHRS and YFSETQ.

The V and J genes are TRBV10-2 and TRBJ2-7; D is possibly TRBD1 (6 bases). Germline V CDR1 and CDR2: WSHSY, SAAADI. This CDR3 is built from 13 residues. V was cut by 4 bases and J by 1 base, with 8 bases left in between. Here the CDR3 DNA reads TGCGCCAGCAGTGCTACAGGGTCCTACGAGCAGTACTTC. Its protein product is CASSATGSYEQYF.

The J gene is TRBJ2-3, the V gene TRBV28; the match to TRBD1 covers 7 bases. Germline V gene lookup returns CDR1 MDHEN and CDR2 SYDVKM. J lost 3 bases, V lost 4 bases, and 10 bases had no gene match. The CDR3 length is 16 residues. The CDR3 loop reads CASSSGTAPRTDTQYF. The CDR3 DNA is TGTGCCAGCAGTTCGGGGACAGCGCCGCGGACAGATACGCAGTATTTT.

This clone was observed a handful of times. In nucleotides, the CDR3 is TGTGCCAGCACCGAAAATAGGAGACAGCCCCAGCATTTT. It specifies CASTENRRQPQHF. This chain joins TRBV6-1 and TRBJ1-5; the D is unclear. CDR3 size: 13 residues. Trimming shortened V by 7 bases and J by 7 bases, and 14 bases separated the two germline ends. The germline V gene encodes CDR1 MNHNS and CDR2 SASEGT.

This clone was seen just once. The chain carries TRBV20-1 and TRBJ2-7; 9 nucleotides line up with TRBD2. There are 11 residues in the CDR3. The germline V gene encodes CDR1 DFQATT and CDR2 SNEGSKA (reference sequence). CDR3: CIPSGIYEQYF. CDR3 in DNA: TGCATTCCTAGCGGGATCTACGAGCAGTACTTC.

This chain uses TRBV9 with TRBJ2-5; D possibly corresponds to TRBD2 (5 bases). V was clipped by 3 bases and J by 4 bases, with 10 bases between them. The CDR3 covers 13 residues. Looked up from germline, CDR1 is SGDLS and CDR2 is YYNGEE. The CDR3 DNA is TGTGCCAGCAGCGCGGGCAGCGGAGAGACCCAGTACTTC. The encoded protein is CASSAGSGETQYF.

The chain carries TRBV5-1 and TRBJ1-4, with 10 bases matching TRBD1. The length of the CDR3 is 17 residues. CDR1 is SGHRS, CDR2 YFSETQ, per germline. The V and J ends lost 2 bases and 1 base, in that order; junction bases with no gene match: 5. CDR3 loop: CASSFDRDRGTNEKLFF. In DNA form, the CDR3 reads TGCGCCAGCAGCTTCGACCGGGACAGGGGAACTAATGAAAAACTGTTTTTT. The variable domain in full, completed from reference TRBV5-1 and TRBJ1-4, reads KAGVTQTPRYLIKTRGQQVTLSCSPISGHRSVSWYQQTPGQGLQFLFEYFSETQRNKGNFPGRFSGRQFSNSRSEMNVSTLELGDSALYLCASSFDRDRGTNEKLFFGSGTQLSVL.